This T cell receptor beta chain was recorded in a study of cytomegalovirus exposure and HLA in healthy donors. Across the whole study: The approximately 110 validation repertoires used a platform that matched the one used for the 600 to 700 first-cohort repertoires, as a later analysis reported.

Study results and caveats: Reports indicated that the classifier achieved high specificity and sensitivity in diagnosing cytomegalovirus status. Investigators reported fewer than 200 TCR beta chains as tied to cytomegalovirus.

The V end lost 3 bases, the J end lost 8 bases, and 14 bases lay between the germline ends. Germline V CDR1 and CDR2: SGDLS, YYNGEE. This CDR3 has 13 residues. Here immunoSEQ multiplex PCR was the method, and the copy in TCRdb shows in-frame clones only, minus some. The sample contains 300,000 to 350,000 clones, roughly 87% of which appear only once. To note about this clone: Its cognate antigen is unknown.

The receptor comes from a man aged 25 to 45 in good health and CMV-seronegative. Sequencing was performed on PBMCs. The rearrangement joins TRBV9 to TRBJ1-2; D is undetermined. CDR3 nucleotides: TGTGCCAGCAGCGCTCTGAGAGATTTAGGCTACACCTTC. Translating gives CASSALRDLGYTF.